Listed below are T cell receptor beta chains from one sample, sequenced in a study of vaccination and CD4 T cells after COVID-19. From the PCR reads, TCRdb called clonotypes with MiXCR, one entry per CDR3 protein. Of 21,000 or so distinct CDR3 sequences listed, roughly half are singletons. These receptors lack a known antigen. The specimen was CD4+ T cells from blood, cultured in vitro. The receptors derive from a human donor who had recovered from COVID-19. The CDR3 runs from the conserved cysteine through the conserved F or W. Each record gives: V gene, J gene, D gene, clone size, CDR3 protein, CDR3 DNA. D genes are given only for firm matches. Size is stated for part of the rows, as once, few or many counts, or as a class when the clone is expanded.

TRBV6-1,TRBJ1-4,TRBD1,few,CASSNRGKLFF,TGTGCCAGCAGTAACAGGGGCAAACTGTTTTTT
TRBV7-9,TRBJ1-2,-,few,CASSFSSSSNYGYTF,TGTGCCAGCAGCTTCAGTAGTAGTTCCAACTATGGCTACACCTTC
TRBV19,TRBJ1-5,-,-,CASGNFNQPQHF,TGTGCCAGTGGAAATTTCAATCAGCCCCAGCATTTT
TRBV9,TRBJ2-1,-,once,CASSADTGNRYNEQFF,TGTGCCAGCAGCGCAGATACAGGTAACCGCTACAATGAGCAGTTCTTC
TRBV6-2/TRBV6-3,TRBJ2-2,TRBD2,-,CASSYAGDTGELFF,TGTGCCAGCAGTTACGCGGGGGACACCGGGGAGCTGTTTTTT
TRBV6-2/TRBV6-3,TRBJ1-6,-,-,CASRDGEYSPLHF,TGTGCCAGCCGGGACGGAGAATATTCACCCCTCCACTTT
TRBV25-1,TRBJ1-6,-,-,CASTPAGQNSPLHF,TGTGCCAGCACCCCCGCTGGACAGAATTCACCCCTCCACTTT
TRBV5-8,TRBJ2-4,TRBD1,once,CASTRDRGRDIQYF,TGTGCCAGCACCCGGGACAGGGGTCGTGACATTCAGTACTTC
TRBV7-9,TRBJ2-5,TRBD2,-,CASRPKRLAGAVETQYF,TGTGCCAGCAGACCCAAACGACTAGCGGGAGCTGTAGAGACCCAGTACTTC
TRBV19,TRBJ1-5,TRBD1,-,CASSMMAGQIYNQPQHF,TGTGCCAGTAGTATGATGGCGGGACAGATATACAATCAGCCCCAGCATTTT
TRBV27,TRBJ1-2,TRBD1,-,CASSPSDIRGRGYTF,TGTGCCAGCAGTCCTAGCGATATTAGGGGGCGAGGCTACACCTTC
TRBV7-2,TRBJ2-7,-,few,CASSAVRGYEQYF,TGTGCCAGCAGCGCGGTCCGGGGCTACGAGCAGTACTTC
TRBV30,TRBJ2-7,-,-,CAWSVGQGEQYF,TGTGCCTGGAGTGTAGGCCAAGGCGAGCAGTACTTC
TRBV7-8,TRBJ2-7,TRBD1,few,CASSLYGTGGAEQYF,TGTGCCAGCAGCTTATATGGGACAGGGGGCGCCGAGCAGTACTTC
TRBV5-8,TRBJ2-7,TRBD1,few,CASSPDRGGEQYF,TGTGCCAGCAGCCCAGACAGGGGGGGGGAGCAGTACTTC
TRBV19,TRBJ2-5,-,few,CASSMSETQYF,TGTGCCAGTAGTATGTCTGAGACCCAGTACTTC
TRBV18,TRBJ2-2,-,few,CASSPPIGELFF,TGTGCCAGCTCTCCCCCAATCGGGGAGCTGTTTTTT
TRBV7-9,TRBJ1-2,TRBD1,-,CASSSLGQVYGYTF,TGTGCCAGCAGCTCCCTCGGACAGGTCTATGGCTACACCTTC
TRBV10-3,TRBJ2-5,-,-,CAIRDQGRWETQYF,TGTGCCATCAGAGACCAGGGGCGCTGGGAGACCCAGTACTTC
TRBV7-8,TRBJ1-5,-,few,CASSLAVSFNQPQHF,TGTGCCAGCAGCTTAGCAGTCAGTTTCAATCAGCCCCAGCATTTT
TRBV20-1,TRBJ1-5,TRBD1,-,CSAAPGQAYWQPQHF,TGCAGTGCTGCTCCGGGACAGGCATACTGGCAGCCCCAGCATTTT
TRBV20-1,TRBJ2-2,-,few,CSARFSSLPTGELFF,TGCAGTGCGAGATTCTCTAGTCTCCCCACCGGGGAGCTGTTTTTT
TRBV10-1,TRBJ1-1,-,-,CASSKDGNTEAFF,TGCGCCAGCAGTAAAGACGGGAACACTGAAGCTTTCTTT
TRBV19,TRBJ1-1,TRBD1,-,CASRQGRNTEAFF,TGTGCCAGCAGACAGGGAAGGAACACTGAAGCTTTCTTT
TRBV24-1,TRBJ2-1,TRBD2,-,CATSESSGRVEQFF,TGTGCCACCAGTGAGTCCTCCGGGAGGGTCGAGCAGTTCTTC
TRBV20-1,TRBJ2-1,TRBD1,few,CSAPDRAKAQDNEQFF,TGCAGTGCACCGGACAGGGCCAAGGCGCAGGACAATGAGCAGTTCTTC
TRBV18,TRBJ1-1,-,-,CASSPQGKGTEAFF,TGTGCCAGCTCACCACAAGGAAAGGGCACTGAAGCTTTCTTT
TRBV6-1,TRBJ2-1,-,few,CASSDWDSVSEQFF,TGTGCCAGCAGTGATTGGGACTCTGTAAGTGAGCAGTTCTTC
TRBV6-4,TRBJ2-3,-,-,CASRQSISTDTQYF,TGTGCCAGCAGACAGTCCATTAGCACAGATACGCAGTATTTT
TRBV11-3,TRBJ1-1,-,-,CASSLLQQNTEAFF,TGTGCCAGCAGCTTACTCCAGCAGAACACTGAAGCTTTCTTT
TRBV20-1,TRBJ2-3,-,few,CSARMGTSTQYF,TGCAGTGCTAGGATGGGGACGAGTACGCAGTATTTT
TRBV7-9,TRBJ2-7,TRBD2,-,CASSLSGTSGYEQYF,TGTGCCAGCAGCTTATCGGGGACTAGTGGGTACGAGCAGTACTTC
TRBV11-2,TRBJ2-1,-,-,CASSLDRWDAEQFF,TGTGCCAGCAGCTTAGATAGATGGGACGCCGAGCAGTTCTTC
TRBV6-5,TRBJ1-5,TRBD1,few,CASSYGGQRNQPQHF,TGTGCCAGCAGTTACGGGGGACAGCGCAATCAGCCCCAGCATTTT
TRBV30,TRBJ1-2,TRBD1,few,CAWNPDRGGYGYTF,TGTGCCTGGAACCCCGACAGGGGTGGCTATGGCTACACCTTC
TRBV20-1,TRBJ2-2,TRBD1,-,CSASKQGAFDTGELFF,TGCAGTGCTTCCAAACAGGGGGCGTTTGACACCGGGGAGCTGTTTTTT
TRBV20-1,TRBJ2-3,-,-,CSASGRVSTDTQYF,TGCAGTGCCTCCGGACGGGTGAGCACAGATACGCAGTATTTT